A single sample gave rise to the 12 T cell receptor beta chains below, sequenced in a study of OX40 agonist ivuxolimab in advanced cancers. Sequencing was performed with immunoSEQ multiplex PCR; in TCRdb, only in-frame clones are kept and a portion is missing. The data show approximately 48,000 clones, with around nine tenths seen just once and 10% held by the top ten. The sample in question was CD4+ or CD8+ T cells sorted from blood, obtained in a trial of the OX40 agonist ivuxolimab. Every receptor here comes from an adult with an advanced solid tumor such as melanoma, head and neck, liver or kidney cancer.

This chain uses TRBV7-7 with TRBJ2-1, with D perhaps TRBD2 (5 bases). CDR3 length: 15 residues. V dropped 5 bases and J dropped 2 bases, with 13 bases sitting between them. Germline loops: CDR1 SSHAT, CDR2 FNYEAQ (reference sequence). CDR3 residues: CASSPWETTYNEQFF. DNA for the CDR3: TGTGCCAGCAGCCCATGGGAGACAACCTACAATGAGCAGTTCTTC. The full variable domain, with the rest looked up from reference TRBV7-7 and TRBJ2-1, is GAGVSQSPRYKVTKRGQDVTLRCDPISSHATLYWYQQALGQGPEFLTYFNYEAQPDKSGLPSDRFSAERPEGSISTLTIQRTEQRDSAMYRCASSPWETTYNEQFFGPGTRLTVL.

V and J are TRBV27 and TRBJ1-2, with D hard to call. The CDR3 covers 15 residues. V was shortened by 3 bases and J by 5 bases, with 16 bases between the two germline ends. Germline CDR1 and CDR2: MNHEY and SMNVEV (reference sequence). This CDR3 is CASSFLPGGEYGYTF. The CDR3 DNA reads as TGTGCCAGCAGTTTCCTCCCCGGCGGAGAATATGGCTACACCTTC.

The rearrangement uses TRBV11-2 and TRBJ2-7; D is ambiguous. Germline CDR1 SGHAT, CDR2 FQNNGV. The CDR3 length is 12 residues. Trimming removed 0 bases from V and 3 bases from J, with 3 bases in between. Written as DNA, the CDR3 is TGTGCCAGCAGCTTAGAGAACTACGAGCAGTACTTC. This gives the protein CASSLENYEQYF.

CDR3 in DNA: TGTGCCAACGGACAGGGAGGCACTGAAGCTTTCTTT. The encoded protein is CANGQGGTEAFF. The chain recombines TRBV10-3 with TRBJ1-1; 8 nucleotides agree with TRBD1. CDR3 length equals 12 residues. In germline, CDR1 is ENHRY, CDR2 SYGVKD. Trimming removed 10 bases from V and 4 bases from J; junction bases left unmatched: 5.

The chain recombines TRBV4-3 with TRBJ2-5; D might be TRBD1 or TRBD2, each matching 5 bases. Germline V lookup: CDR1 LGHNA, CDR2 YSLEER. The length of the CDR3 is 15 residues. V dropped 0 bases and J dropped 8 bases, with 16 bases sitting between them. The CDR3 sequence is CASSQERVDKRTQYF. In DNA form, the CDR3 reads TGCGCCAGCAGCCAAGAGAGGGTGGACAAGAGAACCCAGTACTTC.

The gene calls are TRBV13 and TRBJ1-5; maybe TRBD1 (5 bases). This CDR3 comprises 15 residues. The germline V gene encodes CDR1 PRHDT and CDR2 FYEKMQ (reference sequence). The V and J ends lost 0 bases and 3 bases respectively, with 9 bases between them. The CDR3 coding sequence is TGTGCCAGCAGCTTAGGGAAGGGGCTCAATCAGCCCCAGCATTTT. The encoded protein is CASSLGKGLNQPQHF.

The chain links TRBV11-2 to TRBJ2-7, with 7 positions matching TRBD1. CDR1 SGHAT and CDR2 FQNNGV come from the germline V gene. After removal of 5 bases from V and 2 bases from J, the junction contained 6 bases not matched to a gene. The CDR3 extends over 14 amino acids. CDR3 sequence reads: CASSLRQGTYEQYF. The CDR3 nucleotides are TGTGCCAGCAGCCTCCGACAGGGTACCTACGAGCAGTACTTC.

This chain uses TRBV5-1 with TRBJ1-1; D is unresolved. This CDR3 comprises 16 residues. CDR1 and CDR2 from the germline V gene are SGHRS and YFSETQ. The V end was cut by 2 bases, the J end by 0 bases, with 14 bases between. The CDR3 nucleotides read TGCGCCAGCAGCTTTGGCCAGCTACCCATGAACACTGAAGCTTTCTTT. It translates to CASSFGQLPMNTEAFF.

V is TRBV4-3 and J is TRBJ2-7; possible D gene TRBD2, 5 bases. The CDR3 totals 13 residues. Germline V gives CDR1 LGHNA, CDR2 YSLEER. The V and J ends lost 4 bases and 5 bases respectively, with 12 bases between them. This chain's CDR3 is CASSLRPGNEQYF. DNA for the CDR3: TGCGCCAGCAGCCTCCGCCCGGGGAACGAGCAGTACTTC.

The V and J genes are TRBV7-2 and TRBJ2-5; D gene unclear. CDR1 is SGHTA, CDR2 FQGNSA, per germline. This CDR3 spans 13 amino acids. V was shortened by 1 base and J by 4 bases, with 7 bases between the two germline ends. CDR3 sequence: CASSLGVGETQYF. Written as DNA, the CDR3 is TGTGCCAGCAGCTTAGGGGTGGGAGAGACCCAGTACTTC.

The CDR3, as DNA: TGTGCCATCAGGAACAAAACAGGGGGCCGGGAGCAGTTCTTC. This translates into CAIRNKTGGREQFF. J is TRBJ2-1 and V is TRBV10-3, with 9 bases lining up with TRBD1. This CDR3 is built from 14 residues. Germline CDR1 ENHRY, CDR2 SYGVKD. V shed 6 bases and J 10 bases; nucleotides not matched to a gene: 10.

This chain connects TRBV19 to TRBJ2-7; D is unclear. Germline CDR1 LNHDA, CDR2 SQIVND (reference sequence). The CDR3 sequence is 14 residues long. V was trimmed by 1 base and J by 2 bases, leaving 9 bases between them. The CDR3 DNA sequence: TGTGCCAGTAGTATAGCGACGGAAACCTACGAGCAGTACTTC. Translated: CASSIATETYEQYF.